A single sample gave rise to the 10 T cell receptor beta chains below, sequenced in a study of blood T cell repertoires in COVID-19. TCRdb keeps only in-frame clones here, not all; method: immunoSEQ multiplex PCR. This sample yields 60,000 or so clones, of which roughly four fifths are seen a single time; 28% belongs to the top ten. Specimen: peripheral blood. The receptors here all came from a woman aged 80 or over with acute or convalescent COVID-19.

This clone was seen a handful of times. The rearrangement links TRBV10-3 to TRBJ2-7; the match to TRBD2 covers 10 bases. The J segment lost 5 bases and the V segment lost 4 bases, leaving 11 bases of the junction unmatched. This CDR3 contains 16 residues. In germline, CDR1 is ENHRY, CDR2 SYGVKD. Here the CDR3 reads CAISGGAGGPGDEQYF. The CDR3 nucleotides read TGTGCCATCAGTGGGGGAGCGGGAGGGCCGGGAGACGAGCAGTACTTC.

The chain couples TRBV5-4 to TRBJ2-3, with 14 bases that match TRBD2. This CDR3 is built from 17 residues. Germline V gene lookup returns CDR1 SGHNT and CDR2 YYREEE (reference sequence). The V and J ends lost 2 bases and 5 bases, in that order; junction bases with no gene match: 7. Here the CDR3 DNA reads TGTGCCAGCAGCTTTGGGGGACTAGCGGGAGTGAGAGATACGCAGTATTTT. It codes for CASSFGGLAGVRDTQYF. Using reference TRBV5-4 and TRBJ2-3 for the parts outside the CDR3, the full variable domain is ETGVTQSPTHLIKTRGQQVTLRCSSQSGHNTVSWYQQALGQGPQFIFQYYREEENGRGNFPPRFSGLQFPNYSSELNVNALELDDSALYLCASSFGGLAGVRDTQYFGPGTRLTVL.

The chain carries TRBV4-3 and TRBJ1-1; TRBD1 is a possible D gene (5 bases). Germline CDR1 is LGHNA and CDR2 is YSLEER. Trimming removed 5 bases from V and 4 bases from J, with 11 bases in between. This CDR3 comprises 13 residues. CDR3 residues: CASSRGGGTEAFF. The CDR3 bases are TGCGCCAGCAGCAGGGGCGGGGGCACTGAAGCTTTCTTT.

The rearrangement joins TRBV21-1 to TRBJ2-5; the D segment call TRBD1 is taken from the table without a DNA check. TRBV21-1 is a recognized pseudogene. This CDR3 has 18 amino acids. The CDR3 bases are TGTGCCAGCAGCAAGGAAGGGGACAGGGTGACTCTGGGGGAGACCCAGTACTTC. The encoded protein is CASSKEGDRVTLGETQYF.

This rearrangement joins TRBV28 to TRBJ1-4, with D possibly being TRBD1 (5 bases). Germline CDR1 and CDR2: MDHEN and SYDVKM. The CDR3 totals 16 residues. Trimming stripped 2 bases from V and 10 bases from J, with 20 bases between. The CDR3 protein is CASSLGQGSLDGKLFF. CDR3 nucleotides: TGTGCCAGCAGTTTAGGTCAGGGTAGCCTAGACGGAAAACTGTTTTTT.

The rearrangement links TRBV7-2 to TRBJ1-1, with a possible D match to TRBD1 (5 bases). The germline V gene encodes CDR1 SGHTA and CDR2 FQGNSA. The CDR3 has 15 amino acids. The V gene lost 5 bases and the J gene lost 4 bases, with 17 bases spanning the gap. In nucleotides, the CDR3 is TGTGCCAGCAGCAAGGCGGGGGGGGGAGGCACTGAAGCTTTCTTT. As protein: CASSKAGGGGTEAFF.

The chain has TRBV5-1 and TRBJ1-2; D unclear. CDR3 size: 15 residues. Germline V lookup: CDR1 SGHRS, CDR2 YFSETQ. V was pared by 4 bases and J by 3 bases, with 16 bases between. CDR3 DNA sequence: TGCGCCAGCAGCACAAATCGCGGCGGGGACTATGGCTACACCTTC. This encodes CASSTNRGGDYGYTF.

This clone was recorded once. The chain joins TRBV4-3 to TRBJ1-4, with 10 bases lining up with TRBD1. Germline V gene data show CDR1 as LGHNA and CDR2 as YSLEER. Trimming at V came to 4 bases and at J to 9 bases, leaving 8 bases not matched to a gene. The CDR3 extends over 15 amino acids. CDR3 sequence reads: CASSRVWGQGQKLFF. The CDR3 nucleotides read TGCGCCAGCAGCCGCGTTTGGGGACAGGGGCAAAAACTGTTTTTT.

The chain combines TRBV28 with TRBJ1-5; D might be TRBD1 (6 bases). Per germline, CDR1 MDHEN and CDR2 SYDVKM. This CDR3 has 14 amino acids. Trimming took 3 bases from V and 3 from J, leaving 9 bases between them. This CDR3 reads CASSFTGSNQPQHF. The CDR3, as DNA: TGTGCCAGCAGTTTTACAGGGTCCAATCAGCCCCAGCATTTT.

This chain links TRBV6-5 with TRBJ2-6, with D possibly being TRBD1 (6 bases). The germline V gene has CDR1 MNHEY and CDR2 SVGAGI. V dropped 5 bases and J dropped 2 bases, with 10 bases sitting between them. The CDR3 totals 15 residues. The CDR3 DNA is TGTGCCAGCAGTAATACAGGGACTGGGGCCAACGTCCTGACTTTC. Its translation: CASSNTGTGANVLTF.